Below, 10 T cell receptor beta chains from the same sample are listed, as sequenced in a study of blood T cells in healthy people across ages. Together with a sample-barcoded 5' primer, a J-beta primer mix was included in a second PCR lasting roughly 7 to 11 cycles. TCRdb redid the calling of the 5' RACE reads with MiXCR, one entry per CDR3 protein. The sample includes hundreds of thousands of distinct CDR3 sequences, approximately 30% of them seen just once. The sequenced sample was blood. The receptors stem from a woman older than 75 in good health.

The chain carries TRBV7-8 and TRBJ2-5; D is possibly TRBD1 or TRBD2 (5 bases each). The J call is in doubt because the DNA end fits TRBJ2-7 better. Germline assignment: CDR1 SGHVS and CDR2 FQNEAQ. CDR3 length equals 13 residues. The CDR3 loop is CASSWGSLDEQYF. Written as DNA, the CDR3 is TGTGCCAGCTCCTGGGGGAGTTTGGACGAGCAGTACTTC.

The chain couples TRBV9 to TRBJ1-2; 7 bases agree with TRBD1. V trimming: 5 bases; J trimming: 4 bases; junction bases outside the gene matches: 5. CDR1 is SGDLS and CDR2 is YYNGEE in the germline V gene. CDR3 length: 13 amino acids. The CDR3, as DNA: TGTGCCAGCAGGTCGACAGGGAGCTATGGCTACACCTTC. Its translation: CASRSTGSYGYTF.

The V call is TRBV9, the J call TRBJ2-7; tentatively, D is TRBD1 or TRBD2 (5 bases each). Trimming pared 3 bases from V and 7 bases from J, leaving 23 bases between. The germline V gene has CDR1 SGDLS and CDR2 YYNGEE. This CDR3 region has 16 residues. The CDR3: CASSETPLGTSNEQYF. CDR3 nucleotides: TGTGCCAGCAGCGAGACCCCACTGGGGACCAGCAATGAGCAGTACTTC.

The V gene is TRBV20-1, the J gene TRBJ2-1; 8 bases map to TRBD2. CDR1 is DFQATT, CDR2 SNEGSKA, per germline (reference sequence). Unmatched junction bases numbered 5, after V lost 4 bases and J lost 0 bases. This CDR3 is built from 15 residues. The CDR3 DNA is TGCAGTGCTATTAGCGGGACGAGCTCCTACAATGAGCAGTTCTTC. Translation gives CSAISGTSSYNEQFF.

This clonotype was counted at least ten times. This rearrangement joins TRBV20-1 to TRBJ2-7, with 8 nucleotides matching TRBD1. V dropped 3 bases and J dropped 3; count of bases not matched to a gene: 7. Germline CDR1 reads DFQATT; CDR2 reads SNEGSKA (reference sequence). CDR3 length: 14 residues. As DNA, the CDR3 is TGCAGTGCTAGTTATGTGGACAGGGTCTACGAGCAGTACTTC. Translated, it gives CSASYVDRVYEQYF.

This chain connects TRBV20-1 to TRBJ1-4, with a tentative D call TRBD1 (5 bases). Germline loops: CDR1 DFQATT, CDR2 SNEGSKA (reference sequence). There are 13 residues in the CDR3. V was shortened by 3 bases and J by 7 bases, with 12 bases between the two germline ends. CDR3 amino acids: CSARSQGGEKLFF. CDR3 sequence (DNA): TGCAGTGCTAGGAGTCAGGGCGGTGAAAAACTGTTTTTT.

This clonotype was recorded many times. The chain couples TRBV5-1 to TRBJ1-2; TRBD1 agrees at 7 bases. In germline, CDR1 is SGHRS, CDR2 YFSETQ. The V and J ends lost 4 bases and 4 bases, in that order; junction bases with no gene match: 4. The CDR3 covers 13 residues. The CDR3: CASSRGQPYGYTF. The CDR3 DNA follows: TGCGCCAGCAGCCGGGGACAGCCCTATGGCTACACCTTC. The entire variable domain, with the rest obtained from reference TRBV5-1 and TRBJ1-2, is as follows: KAGVTQTPRYLIKTRGQQVTLSCSPISGHRSVSWYQQTPGQGLQFLFEYFSETQRNKGNFPGRFSGRQFSNSRSEMNVSTLELGDSALYLCASSRGQPYGYTFGSGTRLTVV.

This clonotype was seen repeatedly, ten times or more. V and J are TRBV6-5 and TRBJ2-6; D remains ambiguous. Germline V gene data show CDR1 as MNHEY and CDR2 as SVGAGI. The CDR3 totals 17 residues. V lost 3 bases to trimming and J lost 0 bases, with 12 bases between them. CDR3 residues: CASSYRVLPSGANVLTF. The CDR3 nucleotides read TGTGCCAGCAGTTATAGAGTCCTCCCCTCTGGGGCCAACGTCCTGACTTTC.

This clonotype was counted only a few times. A read error may be the cause here, since a much bigger clone is one base away. The chain links TRBV10-2 to TRBJ2-1; D is uncertain. The CDR3 consists of 13 residues. The V gene's germline CDR1 is WSHSY and CDR2 SAAADI. The CDR3 sequence is CASRESYRNEQFF. The DNA of the CDR3 is TGCGCCAGCAGGGAGTCATACCGCAATGAGCAGTTCTTC.

With regard to this clonotype: A read error may be the cause here, since a much bigger clone is one base away. V is TRBV3-1 and J is TRBJ2-1; 9 positions match TRBD1. After removal of 6 bases from V and 6 bases from J, the junction contained 9 bases not matched to a gene. The CDR3 loop spans 15 amino acids. The germline V gene encodes CDR1 LGHDT and CDR2 YNNKEL (reference sequence). The CDR3 reads CASRLGTGRCNEQFF. In DNA, the CDR3 is TGTGCCAGCAGACTCGGGACAGGGAGATGCAATGAGCAGTTCTTC.